A selection of T cell receptor beta chains follows, all from one sample in a study of blood T cells in healthy people across ages. TCRdb reanalysed the 5' RACE reads using MiXCR and keeps one entry per CDR3 protein. The repertoire holds around 990,000 distinct CDR3 sequences, with less than 45% as singletons. The material sequenced was blood. These receptors all stem from a man between 18 and 29 years old in good health. The CDR3 runs from the conserved cysteine through the conserved F or W. D genes are given only for firm matches. Clone size, where shown, is once, few, many, or a class for clones that have expanded.

CDR3 protein,CDR3 DNA,J gene,clone size,V gene,D gene
CASSQGLGSNQPQHF,TGTGCCAGCAGTCAGGGGTTAGGTAGCAATCAGCCCCAGCATTTT,TRBJ1-5,few,TRBV6-5,.
CATSDFAAGAQETQYF,TGTGCCACCAGTGATTTCGCAGCGGGGGCACAAGAGACCCAGTACTTC,TRBJ2-5,few,TRBV24-1,TRBD2
CASSPRGVAYLSTDTQYF,TGTGCCAGCAGCCCAAGGGGGGTGGCCTACCTTAGCACAGATACGCAGTATTTT,TRBJ2-3,.,TRBV7-2,.
CASNRLQTLETEAFF,TGTGCCAGCAACAGACTCCAAACTCTAGAGACTGAAGCTTTCTTT,TRBJ1-1,.,TRBV6-2/TRBV6-3,.
CSARSRGSSYNSPLHF,TGCAGTGCTAGAAGCCGCGGGAGCTCCTATAATTCACCCCTCCACTTT,TRBJ1-6,.,TRBV20-1,.
CASSLAPADYEQYF,TGTGCCAGCAGCTTGGCCCCAGCGGACTACGAGCAGTACTTC,TRBJ2-7,.,TRBV5-4,.
CASSYSVRGAGFTSSYNEQYF,TGTGCCAGCAGTTACTCGGTACGGGGGGCGGGCTTTACGAGCTCCTACAATGAGCAGTACTTC,TRBJ2-7,.,TRBV6-5,.
CASSQIAGAISGANVLTF,TGTGCCAGCAGCCAAATAGCGGGGGCGATCTCTGGGGCCAACGTCCTGACTTTC,TRBJ2-6,.,TRBV14,TRBD2
CASSTRDRRYEQYF,TGTGCCAGCAGCACCCGGGACAGGAGATACGAGCAGTACTTC,TRBJ2-7,once,TRBV6-2/TRBV6-3,TRBD1
CATTAQEGTEAFF,TGTGCCACCACGGCACAGGAGGGCACTGAAGCTTTCTTT,TRBJ1-1,.,TRBV15,.
CASNLDRENTEAFF,TGTGCCAGCAATCTCGACAGGGAGAACACTGAAGCTTTCTTT,TRBJ1-1,.,TRBV6-2/TRBV6-3,TRBD1
CSASGDLYNQPQHF,TGCAGTGCTAGCGGGGACCTGTACAATCAGCCCCAGCATTTT,TRBJ1-5,few,TRBV20-1,.
CVSSDGDNNEQFF,TGTGTCAGCAGTGACGGGGACAACAATGAGCAGTTCTTC,TRBJ2-1,.,TRBV6-4,.
CASSSGAPNEKLFF,TGCGCCAGCTCGTCGGGGGCTCCTAATGAAAAACTGTTTTTT,TRBJ1-4,few,TRBV5-1,.
CASSGRRYQETQYF,TGTGCCAGCAGCGGACGGAGGTACCAAGAGACCCAGTACTTC,TRBJ2-5,.,TRBV3-1,.
CASASSVETQYF,TGTGCCAGCGCTTCTAGCGTGGAGACCCAGTACTTC,TRBJ2-5,.,TRBV6-2/TRBV6-3,.
CSARESRGKVNQPQHF,TGCAGTGCTAGAGAAAGCAGGGGAAAAGTAAATCAGCCCCAGCATTTT,TRBJ1-5,.,TRBV20-1,.
CSVEGKTDTQYF,TGCAGCGTTGAAGGCAAAACAGATACGCAGTATTTT,TRBJ2-3,many,TRBV29-1,.
CASSSRRGDASDTQYF,TGTGCCAGCAGCTCCCGACGGGGGGATGCGTCAGATACGCAGTATTTT,TRBJ2-3,once,TRBV11-2,TRBD2
CASRLRGPPLKDTEAFF,TGTGCCAGCAGGTTAAGAGGGCCCCCCCTAAAAGACACTGAAGCTTTCTTT,TRBJ1-1,.,TRBV28,.
CASSLEASPQFEAFF,TGCGCCAGCAGCTTGGAGGCGTCACCTCAATTTGAAGCTTTCTTT,TRBJ1-1,.,TRBV5-1,.
CASSPDRDRVGELFF,TGTGCCAGCAGTCCCGACAGGGATAGGGTCGGGGAGCTGTTTTTT,TRBJ2-2,.,TRBV2,TRBD1
CASSTRTETDTQYF,TGTGCCAGCAGCACTCGGACAGAAACAGATACGCAGTATTTT,TRBJ2-3,.,TRBV7-2,.
CASSSIAGSTDTQYF,TGTGCCAGCAGCTCAATAGCGGGGTCCACAGATACGCAGTATTTT,TRBJ2-3,few,TRBV7-2,TRBD2
CASSLSPGGNLDEQFF,TGTGCCAGCAGCTTATCGCCGGGGGGGAATCTAGATGAGCAGTTCTTC,TRBJ2-1,few,TRBV11-2,TRBD2
CASSLAGGRNIQYF,TGTGCCAGCAGCTTAGCGGGGGGGCGAAACATTCAGTACTTC,TRBJ2-4,.,TRBV7-2,.
CASSVAGVGSGYTF,TGTGCCAGCAGCGTAGCAGGGGTGGGCAGTGGCTACACCTTC,TRBJ1-2,once,TRBV9,.
CASTGTGHLYYGYTF,TGTGCCAGCACCGGGACAGGGCACCTCTACTATGGCTACACCTTC,TRBJ1-2,once,TRBV2,TRBD1
CASSESPGGTDTQYF,TGTGCCAGCAGTGAGTCCCCTGGGGGCACAGATACGCAGTATTTT,TRBJ2-3,.,TRBV2,.
CASSMGPREDTEAFF,TGCGCCAGCAGCATGGGACCCCGGGAGGACACTGAAGCTTTCTTT,TRBJ1-1,.,TRBV5-1,.
CVSSSLGRALYF,TGTGTCAGCAGCTCCCTTGGGAGGGCATTGTACTTC,TRBJ2-7,.,TRBV13,TRBD2
CASSLVTVTEAFF,TGTGCCAGCAGCTTAGTTACAGTTACTGAAGCTTTCTTT,TRBJ1-1,few,TRBV7-9,.
CSVQGGANYGYTF,TGCAGCGTGCAGGGTGGGGCGAACTATGGCTACACCTTC,TRBJ1-2,many,TRBV29-1,.
CASRLLSGQETQYF,TGTGCCAGCAGGCTACTTAGCGGACAAGAGACCCAGTACTTC,TRBJ2-5,few,TRBV12-3/TRBV12-4,.
CSVVAGGQTVNEQFF,TGCAGCGTTGTAGCGGGGGGGCAAACAGTCAATGAGCAGTTCTTC,TRBJ2-1,few,TRBV29-1,TRBD2
CASSLQGLAGGHKYF,TGTGCCAGCAGCCTGCAAGGACTAGCGGGGGGCCATAAGTATTTT,TRBJ2-3,few,TRBV5-6,TRBD2
CASSSRTGPNQPQHF,TGCGCCAGCAGCTCCCGGACAGGGCCGAATCAGCCCCAGCATTTT,TRBJ1-5,.,TRBV4-1,TRBD1
CASSPAPGTNTEAFF,TGCGCCAGCAGCCCAGCCCCAGGGACGAACACTGAAGCTTTCTTT,TRBJ1-1,.,TRBV4-3,.
CASSPGRGRNEKLFF,TGCGCCAGCAGCCCCGGCAGGGGGCGAAATGAAAAACTGTTTTTT,TRBJ1-4,few,TRBV4-3,TRBD1
CSARLAGGTHYEQYF,TGCAGTGCTAGACTAGCGGGGGGGACCCACTACGAGCAGTACTTC,TRBJ2-7,.,TRBV20-1,TRBD2
CASSAGSPTSSEQFF,TGCGCCAGCAGCGCGGGGAGCCCGACTTCGAGTGAGCAGTTCTTC,TRBJ2-1,few,TRBV4-3,.
CATSNRRGWPQHF,TGTGCCACCAGTAACAGGCGGGGATGGCCCCAGCATTTT,TRBJ1-5,.,TRBV24-1,.
CASSAPAVQRAFF,TGTGCCAGCAGTGCCCCGGCCGTCCAGCGGGCTTTCTTT,TRBJ1-1,.,TRBV6-5,.
CATSRDIRSEETQYF,TGTGCCACCAGCAGAGATATTCGGTCCGAAGAGACCCAGTACTTC,TRBJ2-5,few,TRBV15,.
CSAREGGGNQPQHF,TGCAGTGCTAGAGAAGGGGGCGGCAATCAGCCCCAGCATTTT,TRBJ1-5,many,TRBV20-1,TRBD1
CSARDRGNNYEQYF,TGCAGTGCTAGAGATCGAGGGAATAACTACGAGCAGTACTTC,TRBJ2-7,few,TRBV20-1,.
CASSQNPASTDTQYF,TGTGCCAGCAGCCAGAACCCCGCTAGTACAGATACGCAGTATTTT,TRBJ2-3,.,TRBV3-1,.